This T cell receptor (beta chain) emerged from a study of T cells in localized non-small cell lung cancer. Worth noting for this clone: Its antigen is not known.

Clones were sequenced by immunoSEQ multiplex PCR, and TCRdb holds only the in-frame ones, with some missing. The profile covers roughly 24,000 clones, with roughly 80% appearing a single time and 8.5% to 10% taken by the ten largest. V lost 5 bases and J lost 7, with 8 bases in between. Looked up from germline, CDR1 is SGHTA and CDR2 is FQGTGA. The CDR3 consists of 12 residues. General study results and limits: As only one tumor region underwent sequencing, heterogeneity remains possible.

The sequencing used peripheral blood, collected before any cancer treatment. This receptor was identified in a man between 40 and 69 years old with stage III squamous cell lung carcinoma. The chain links TRBV7-3 to TRBJ2-2; unclear D gene. The CDR3 loop is CASSPSFGELFF. As DNA, the CDR3 is TGTGCCAGCAGCCCTAGTTTCGGGGAGCTGTTTTTT.